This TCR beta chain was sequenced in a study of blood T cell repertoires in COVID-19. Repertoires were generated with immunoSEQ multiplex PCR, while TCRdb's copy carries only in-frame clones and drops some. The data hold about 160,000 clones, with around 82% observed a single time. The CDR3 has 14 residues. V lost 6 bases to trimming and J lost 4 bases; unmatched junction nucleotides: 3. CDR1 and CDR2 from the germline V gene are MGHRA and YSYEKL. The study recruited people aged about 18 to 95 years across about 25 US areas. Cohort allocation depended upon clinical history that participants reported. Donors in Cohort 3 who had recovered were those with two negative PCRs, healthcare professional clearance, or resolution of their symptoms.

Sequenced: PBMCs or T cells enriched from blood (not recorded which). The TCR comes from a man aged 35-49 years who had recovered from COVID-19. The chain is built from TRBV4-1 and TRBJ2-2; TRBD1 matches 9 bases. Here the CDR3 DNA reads TGCGCCAGCAGTCGGACAGGGGTCACCGGGGAGCTGTTTTTT. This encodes CASSRTGVTGELFF.